The 15 T cell receptor beta chains presented below share a single source sample, sequenced in a study of CD4 T cells in relation to SARS-CoV-2 and coronaviruses. These receptors' antigens are unknown. Measured with immunoSEQ multiplex PCR; TCRdb has only the in-frame clones, and not every one. In the table there are about 36,000 clones, around 80% of which are singletons. The sequencing input was memory CD4+ T cells from PBMCs, cultured in vitro. These receptor sequences come from an adult with COVID-19.

The V gene is TRBV4-1, the J gene TRBJ2-1; a possible D gene is TRBD2 (6 bases). Germline V lookup: CDR1 MGHRA, CDR2 YSYEKL. The CDR3 spans 16 residues. The V gene lost 2 bases and the J gene lost 3 bases, with 14 bases spanning the gap. CDR3 region: CASSQSFSSVYNEQFF. In DNA form, the CDR3 reads TGCGCCAGCAGCCAATCGTTTTCTAGCGTCTACAATGAGCAGTTCTTC.

The chain links TRBV6-5 to TRBJ1-1, with D possibly being TRBD1 (5 bases). This CDR3 has 15 amino acids. V was cut by 5 bases and J by 1 base, with 14 bases left in between. Germline loops: CDR1 MNHEY, CDR2 SVGAGI. Here the CDR3 reads CASSKIGVENTEAFF. In DNA form, the CDR3 reads TGTGCCAGCAGTAAGATAGGGGTGGAGAACACTGAAGCTTTCTTT.

This chain links TRBV7-8 with TRBJ2-1, with TRBD2 identical over 13 bases. CDR1 and CDR2 (germline): SGHVS, FQNEAQ. The J segment lost 9 bases and the V segment lost 5 bases, leaving 7 bases of the junction unmatched. The CDR3 spans 15 residues. The chain's CDR3 is CASSLGLAGVSEQFF. In DNA form, the CDR3 reads TGTGCCAGCAGCCTCGGACTAGCGGGAGTATCTGAGCAGTTCTTC.

V and J are TRBV7-9 and TRBJ2-5, with D unclear. V was shortened by 1 base and J by 1 base, with 7 bases between the two germline ends. CDR1 SEHNR and CDR2 FQNEAQ come from the germline V gene (reference sequence). The CDR3 has 14 residues. CDR3 residues: CASSLGQPQETQYF. The CDR3 DNA follows: TGTGCCAGCAGCTTAGGGCAGCCCCAAGAGACCCAGTACTTC.

This clone occurred a few times. This chain connects TRBV19 to TRBJ2-4; 8 positions match TRBD2. V dropped 6 bases and J dropped 9; count of bases not matched to a gene: 7. Germline CDR1 reads LNHDA; CDR2 reads SQIVND (reference sequence). This CDR3 spans 13 amino acids. The CDR3 here is CASSEGLDGIQYF. The CDR3 DNA reads as TGTGCCAGTAGCGAGGGACTAGATGGCATTCAGTACTTC.

The chain uses TRBV9 and TRBJ2-7, with 7 positions matching TRBD1. The V gene end was trimmed by 3 bases and the J gene end by 3 bases; junction bases not matched to a gene: 9. Germline V gene lookup returns CDR1 SGDLS and CDR2 YYNGEE. This CDR3 contains 15 residues. CDR3 protein: CASSEGTDPNYEQYF. CDR3 nucleotide sequence: TGTGCCAGCAGCGAGGGGACAGATCCAAACTACGAGCAGTACTTC.

The table lists this clone with a few counts. The rearrangement links TRBV10-3 to TRBJ2-2; TRBD2 matches at 9 bases. This CDR3 has 16 residues. Germline V lookup: CDR1 ENHRY, CDR2 SYGVKD. Trimming removed 2 bases from V and 0 bases from J; junction bases left unmatched: 1. The CDR3 DNA is TGTGCCATCAGTGAGACTAGCGGGTCGAACACCGGGGAGCTGTTTTTT. It encodes CAISETSGSNTGELFF.

The count of this clone is one. The chain couples TRBV2 to TRBJ2-6; no clear D. Trimming removed 2 bases from V and 0 bases from J, with 5 bases in between. There are 15 residues in the CDR3. Germline CDR1 and CDR2: SNHLY and FYNNEI. The DNA of the CDR3 is TGTGCCAGCAGTGAATTAATCTCTGGGGCCAACGTCCTGACTTTC. This codes for CASSELISGANVLTF.

The chain uses TRBV7-2 and TRBJ2-7; maybe TRBD2 (5 bases). The CDR3 extends over 13 amino acids. Per germline, CDR1 SGHTA and CDR2 FQGNSA. V was cut by 3 bases and J by 7 bases, with 13 bases left in between. The DNA of the CDR3 is TGTGCCAGCAGCTTCGACTCTAGGAGGGAGCAGTACTTC. Translating gives CASSFDSRREQYF.

The chain has TRBV2 and TRBJ1-2, with D unclear. Germline V CDR1 and CDR2: SNHLY, FYNNEI. This CDR3 is 13 amino acids long. V was pared by 3 bases and J by 7 bases, with 12 bases between. CDR3 amino acids: CASSDLMTSGYTF. CDR3 in DNA: TGTGCCAGCAGTGATTTAATGACTTCTGGCTACACCTTC.

This chain connects TRBV5-1 to TRBJ2-1; possible D gene TRBD2, 6 bases. Trimming removed 0 bases from V and 10 bases from J, with 17 bases in between. This CDR3 is 15 amino acids long. Germline V gene data show CDR1 as SGHRS and CDR2 as YFSETQ. The CDR3 DNA is TGCGCCAGCAGCTTGGAAGTGGGCGTAGCGGACGAGCAGTTCTTC. This sequence encodes CASSLEVGVADEQFF.

The chain joins TRBV18 to TRBJ2-1; no clear D. The V gene's germline CDR1 is KGHSH and CDR2 LQKENI. The V and J ends lost 6 bases and 5 bases respectively, with 26 bases between them. The CDR3 covers 18 residues. The CDR3 sequence is CASSRTGPESLGNNEQFF. As DNA, the CDR3 is TGTGCCAGCTCCCGGACGGGTCCGGAGTCCCTCGGTAACAATGAGCAGTTCTTC.

This chain uses TRBV5-4 with TRBJ2-5; 12 nucleotides match TRBD2. The junction had 7 bases not matched to a gene; V was cut back by 0 bases and J by 4 bases. The CDR3 sequence is 17 residues long. Per the germline V gene, CDR1 is SGHNT and CDR2 is YYREEE (reference sequence). For the CDR3, the DNA is TGTGCCAGCAGCTTGGGAAGGCTAGCGGGAGGGCTAGAGACCCAGTACTTC. Its protein product is CASSLGRLAGGLETQYF.

This CDR3 is CASSMILATDTQYF. In DNA form, the CDR3 reads TGTGCCAGTAGTATGATCCTAGCCACAGATACGCAGTATTTT. V usage is TRBV19 and J usage is TRBJ2-3; tentatively, D is TRBD2 (5 bases). The CDR3 covers 14 residues. V was cut by 3 bases and J by 2 bases, with 9 bases left in between. Germline loops: CDR1 LNHDA, CDR2 SQIVND (reference sequence). Variable domain in full (rest from reference TRBV19 and TRBJ2-3): DGGITQSPKYLFRKEGQNVTLSCEQNLNHDAMYWYRQDPGQGLRLIYYSQIVNDFQKGDIAEGYSVSREKKESFPLTVTSAQKNPTAFYLCASSMILATDTQYFGPGTRLTVL.

This chain joins TRBV5-1 and TRBJ1-2; 10 bases are a match to TRBD1. V gave up 4 bases and J gave up 7 bases; unmatched junction bases: 16. This CDR3 spans 17 amino acids. Germline V lookup: CDR1 SGHRS, CDR2 YFSETQ. CDR3: CASSPGTGVLALGGYTF. The CDR3 DNA is TGCGCCAGCAGCCCCGGGACAGGGGTATTAGCTCTGGGTGGCTACACCTTC.